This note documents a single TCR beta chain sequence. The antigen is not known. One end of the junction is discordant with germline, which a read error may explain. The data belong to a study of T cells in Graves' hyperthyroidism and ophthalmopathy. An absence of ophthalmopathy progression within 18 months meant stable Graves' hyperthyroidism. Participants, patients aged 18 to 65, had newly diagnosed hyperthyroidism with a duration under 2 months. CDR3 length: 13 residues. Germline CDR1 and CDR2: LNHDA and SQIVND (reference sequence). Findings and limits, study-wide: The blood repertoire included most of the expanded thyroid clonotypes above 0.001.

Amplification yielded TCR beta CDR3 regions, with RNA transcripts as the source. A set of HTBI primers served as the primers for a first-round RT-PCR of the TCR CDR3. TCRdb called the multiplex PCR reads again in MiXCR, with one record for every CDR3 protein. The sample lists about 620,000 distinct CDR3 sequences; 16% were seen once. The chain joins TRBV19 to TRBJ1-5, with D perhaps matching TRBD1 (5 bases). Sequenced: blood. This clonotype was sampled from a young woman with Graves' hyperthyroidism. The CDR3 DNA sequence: TGTGCCAGTAGTGTAGACAGCTCCGAGCCCCAGCATTTT. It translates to CASSVDSSEPQHF. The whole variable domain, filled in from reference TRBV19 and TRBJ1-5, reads DGGITQSPKYLFRKEGQNVTLSCEQNLNHDAMYWYRQDPGQGLRLIYYSQIVNDFQKGDIAEGYSVSREKKESFPLTVTSAQKNPTAFYLCASSVDSSEPQHFGDGTRLSIL.